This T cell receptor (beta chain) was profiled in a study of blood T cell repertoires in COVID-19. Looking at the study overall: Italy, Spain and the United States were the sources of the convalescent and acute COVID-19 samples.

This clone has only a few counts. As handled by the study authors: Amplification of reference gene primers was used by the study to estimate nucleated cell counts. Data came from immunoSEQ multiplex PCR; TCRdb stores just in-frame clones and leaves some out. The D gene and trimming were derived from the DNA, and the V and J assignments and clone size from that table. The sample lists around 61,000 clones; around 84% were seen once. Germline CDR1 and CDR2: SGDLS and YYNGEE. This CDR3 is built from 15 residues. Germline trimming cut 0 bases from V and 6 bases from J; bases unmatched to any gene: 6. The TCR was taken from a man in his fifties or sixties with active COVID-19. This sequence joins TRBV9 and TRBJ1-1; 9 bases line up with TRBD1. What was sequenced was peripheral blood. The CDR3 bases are TGTGCCAGCAGCGTAGTGACAGGGGGGTTCCCTGAAGCTTTCTTT. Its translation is CASSVVTGGFPEAFF. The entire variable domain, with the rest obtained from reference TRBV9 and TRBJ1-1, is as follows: DSGVTQTPKHLITATGQRVTLRCSPRSGDLSVYWYQQSLDQGLQFLIQYYNGEERAKGNILERFSAQQFPDLHSELNLSSLELGDSALYFCASSVVTGGFPEAFFGQGTRLTVV.